Listed below are T cell receptor beta chains from one sample, sequenced in a study of blood T cell repertoires in COVID-19. Some clones are missing from TCRdb's copy, which holds only in-frame ones; the method was immunoSEQ multiplex PCR. The sample lists some 140,000 clones, approximately 87% seen once, with approximately 2% in the top ten. Sequencing was done on a sample of peripheral blood. Receptors were obtained from a man aged 65 to 85 with active COVID-19. Both conserved end residues are part of each CDR3. Each record gives: J gene, clone size, V gene, CDR3 protein. Only part of the rows carry a size: once, few, many, or a class if the clone is expanded.

TRBJ2-7	NA	TRBV2	CASSDNRDSYEQYF
TRBJ1-2	NA	TRBV5-6	CASSLGDRAPWIGYTF
TRBJ2-1	NA	TRBV5-6	CASSLASGRSYNEQFF
TRBJ1-2	NA	TRBV3-1/TRBV3-2	CASSLPGTNYGYTF
TRBJ2-3	NA	TRBV2	CASSLLGQATDTQYF
TRBJ2-7	NA	TRBV6-6	CASTPTRSDEQYF
TRBJ1-1	NA	TRBV19	CASSIEAGSPLTEAFF
TRBJ2-1	NA	TRBV24-1	CATSDGGRSSYNEQFF
TRBJ2-5	NA	TRBV28	CASSMGLPRRETQYF
TRBJ1-5	once	TRBV11-3	CASSLRVDRDQPQHF
TRBJ1-5	NA	TRBV4-3	CASSQDRQSNQPQHF
TRBJ1-1	NA	TRBV4-3	CASSQELAVNTEAFF
TRBJ1-4	NA	TRBV4-1	CASSQGHPTTNEKLFF
TRBJ2-5	NA	TRBV7-3	CASSLNSGTGETQYF
TRBJ2-1	NA	TRBV27	CASRGQGLNEQFF
TRBJ1-6	NA	TRBV4-1	CASSQGLTGINSPLHF
TRBJ2-5	NA	TRBV11-2	CASSPGTPRETQYF
TRBJ2-7	NA	TRBV12-3/TRBV12-4	CASSLSGRDEQYF
TRBJ2-7	NA	TRBV5-6	CASNPGQDLSYEQYF
TRBJ2-5	NA	TRBV18	CASSPGQGETQYF
TRBJ1-5	NA	TRBV5-5	CASSLESVYGNQPQHF
TRBJ2-7	NA	TRBV9	CASSPRGGLSYEQYF
TRBJ2-1	NA	TRBV29-1	CSVDAPGQTYNEQFF
TRBJ2-1	NA	TRBV9	CASSGGVREQFF
TRBJ2-7	NA	TRBV28	CASSPPGQGTNEQYF
TRBJ2-7	NA	TRBV29-1	CSVEGRGRGFSYEQYF
TRBJ2-5	NA	TRBV6-5	CASLSYRVETQYF
TRBJ1-5	NA	TRBV5-1	CASRAQHF
TRBJ2-5	NA	TRBV6-5	CASSYSGLAGQETQYF
TRBJ2-3	NA	TRBV11-3	CASSFRGEDTQYF
TRBJ2-1	NA	TRBV19	CASMGGRLLPKDNEQFF
TRBJ2-1	NA	TRBV24-1	CATSDVRDRGGKNEQFF
TRBJ2-1	NA	TRBV6-6	CASNGLAASSYNEQFF
TRBJ1-1	NA	TRBV7-3	CASSPDRATEAFF
TRBJ2-3	NA	TRBV24-1	CATSDLEGWTSDTQYF
TRBJ1-1	NA	TRBV7-3	CASSLGPGGGSEAFF
TRBJ1-1	NA	TRBV27	CASSFRTGNGRNTEAFF
TRBJ1-1	NA	TRBV10-3	CAAGRGGSNTEAFF
TRBJ1-1	NA	TRBV19	CASSRSAGVTNTEAFF
TRBJ2-5	NA	TRBV7-2	CASSFSGQAIQETQYF
TRBJ1-4	NA	TRBV13	CASSSAGQGEKLFF
TRBJ2-1	few	TRBV2	CASSDQIEGEQFF
TRBJ2-1	once	TRBV6-6	CASSGSRLAGGHYNEQFF
TRBJ2-3	NA	TRBV24-1	CATSLAGDPSTDTQYF
TRBJ1-4	NA	TRBV5-1	CASSAGGTANEKLFF
TRBJ1-4	NA	TRBV7-9	CASSHVRLKENEKLFF
TRBJ2-5	NA	TRBV5-1	CASRPDTGGGGTQYF
TRBJ2-2	NA	TRBV7-3	CASSLGQGVSGELFF
TRBJ1-4	NA	TRBV27	CASSTGRTAGNEKLFF
TRBJ1-1	NA	TRBV27	CASSLSLRQGADTEAFF
TRBJ2-7	NA	TRBV27	CASSRDYRYEQYF
TRBJ2-7	NA	TRBV5-1	CASSFGQGAWEQYF
TRBJ2-7	NA	TRBV11-1	CASSLQGLAGVEQYF
TRBJ1-2	NA	TRBV6-1	CASSAMGARADRGYTF